The 5 T cell receptor beta chains below were found in one sample sequenced in a study of T cells after yellow fever vaccination. One entry per CDR3 protein results from TCRdb running MiXCR on the 5' RACE reads. The sample holds approximately 90,000 distinct CDR3 sequences; about 6% are singletons and the top ten take about 40%. The starting material was CD8+ T cells sorted from PBMCs, obtained 10 days after the yellow fever booster vaccination. Receptors were obtained from a man between 18 and 29 years old who received the YFV17D yellow fever vaccine.

This clonotype was picked up many times. The chain couples TRBV5-1 to TRBJ1-5; the match to TRBD1 covers 8 bases. Germline CDR1 is SGHRS and CDR2 is YFSETQ. The CDR3 is 15 amino acids. With V trimmed by 0 bases and J by 2 bases, 1 base remained unmatched. The chain's CDR3 is CASSLGTGRNQPQHF. CDR3 coding DNA: TGCGCCAGCAGCTTGGGGACAGGGCGCAATCAGCCCCAGCATTTT.

This clonotype was counted only a few times. This chain connects TRBV4-1 to TRBJ2-1; TRBD1 is a possible D gene (5 bases). Trimming shortened V by 4 bases and J by 7 bases, and 8 bases separated the two germline ends. Germline CDR1 is MGHRA and CDR2 is YSYEKL. CDR3 length: 12 residues. The chain's CDR3 is CASSLGQNEQFF. In DNA form, the CDR3 reads TGCGCCAGCAGCCTCGGACAAAATGAGCAGTTCTTC.

This clonotype occurred a few times. The V gene is TRBV6-5, the J gene TRBJ1-2, with D possibly TRBD1 on 5 matching bases. V was clipped by 3 bases and J by 7 bases, with 12 bases between them. The germline gives CDR1 MNHEY, CDR2 SVGAGI. The CDR3 has 13 amino acids. The CDR3 loop is CASSYGGVGGYTF. In nucleotides, the CDR3 is TGTGCCAGCAGTTATGGAGGGGTGGGTGGCTACACCTTC.

In this sample, this clonotype turned up a few times. J is TRBJ2-2 and V is TRBV5-1; no clear D. The ends were cut back, 3 bases at V and 6 bases at J, with 3 bases in the middle. Germline V lookup: CDR1 SGHRS, CDR2 YFSETQ. The CDR3 has 11 residues. Written as DNA, the CDR3 is TGCGCCAGCAGCTCGGCCGGGGAGCTGTTTTTT. It translates to CASSSAGELFF.

This clonotype turned up a few times. The junction does not match germline at one end; this may be a read error. J is TRBJ1-1 and V is TRBV5-5; D unresolved. The length of the CDR3 is 15 residues. CDR1 and CDR2 from the germline V gene are SGHKS and YYEKEE (reference sequence). CDR3 nucleotide sequence: TGTGCCAGCACCTTGCCCTGGGAAATTGGCACTGAAGCTTTCTTT. The encoded protein is CASTLPWEIGTEAFF.